This is a list of T cell receptor beta chains from one sample in a study of T cells in Graves' hyperthyroidism and ophthalmopathy. TCRdb re-called the multiplex PCR reads through MiXCR, storing one row per CDR3 protein. The sample holds 500,000 to 700,000 distinct CDR3 sequences; over 15% are singletons and the top ten take 15% to 20%. The sample taken for sequencing was blood. Receptors were obtained from a woman aged 18-30 years with Graves' hyperthyroidism. The conserved cysteine and the conserved F or W are not part of the CDR3 here.

V gene: TRBV5-1; J gene: TRBJ2-5; CDR3 length: 14; CDR3 protein: ASSLARTSVQETQY
V gene: TRBV12-3/TRBV12-4; J gene: TRBJ1-4; CDR3 length: 15; CDR3 protein: ASSLAMGGTDNEKLF
V gene: TRBV4-3; J gene: TRBJ1-1; CDR3 length: 12; CDR3 protein: ASSQDHRTGEAF
V gene: TRBV29-1; J gene: TRBJ1-1; CDR3 length: 11; CDR3 protein: SVVLWRDTEAF
V gene: TRBV20-1; J gene: TRBJ2-3; CDR3 length: 15; CDR3 protein: SAVQTSGRAGADTQY
V gene: TRBV18; J gene: TRBJ1-4; CDR3 length: 12; CDR3 protein: ASSPGQGREKLF
V gene: TRBV18; J gene: TRBJ2-1; CDR3 length: 12; CDR3 protein: ASSPWREGGEQF
V gene: TRBV12-3/TRBV12-4; J gene: TRBJ1-2; CDR3 length: 13; CDR3 protein: ASSKTGGTNYGYT
V gene: TRBV6-1; J gene: TRBJ1-2; CDR3 length: 12; CDR3 protein: ASRLVAGQGGYT
V gene: TRBV20-1; J gene: TRBJ2-3; CDR3 length: 12; CDR3 protein: SARPGGITDTQY
V gene: TRBV18; J gene: TRBJ2-7; CDR3 length: 13; CDR3 protein: ASSPTSGIEYEQY
V gene: TRBV2; J gene: TRBJ2-1; CDR3 length: 14; CDR3 protein: ASSVKAGEVYNEQF
V gene: TRBV7-8; J gene: TRBJ2-5; CDR3 length: 12; CDR3 protein: ASSNSPGGETQY
V gene: TRBV2; J gene: TRBJ2-2; CDR3 length: 12; CDR3 protein: AKGAGRNTGELF
V gene: TRBV12-3/TRBV12-4; J gene: TRBJ2-2; CDR3 length: 13; CDR3 protein: ASRGLAGNTGELF
V gene: TRBV5-5; J gene: TRBJ1-4; CDR3 length: 12; CDR3 protein: ASSLGQYNEKLF
V gene: TRBV11-2; J gene: TRBJ2-3; CDR3 length: 11; CDR3 protein: ASRGEATDTQY
V gene: TRBV28; J gene: TRBJ1-1; CDR3 length: 13; CDR3 protein: ASTPHYQRNTEAF
V gene: TRBV4-3; J gene: TRBJ1-2; CDR3 length: 13; CDR3 protein: ASSQDTGGAYGYT
V gene: TRBV19; J gene: TRBJ1-3; CDR3 length: 10; CDR3 protein: ASSPDGDTIY
V gene: TRBV7-2; J gene: TRBJ2-7; CDR3 length: 11; CDR3 protein: ASSSPHSYEQY
V gene: TRBV12-3/TRBV12-4; J gene: TRBJ2-2; CDR3 length: 12; CDR3 protein: ASLLSGSTGELF
V gene: TRBV20-1; J gene: TRBJ1-2; CDR3 length: 11; CDR3 protein: SARTGNGYGYT
V gene: TRBV5-1; J gene: TRBJ2-5; CDR3 length: 14; CDR3 protein: ASSAPRRGFQETQY
V gene: TRBV5-1; J gene: TRBJ2-5; CDR3 length: 10; CDR3 protein: ASSPYSETQY
V gene: TRBV5-1; J gene: TRBJ1-1; CDR3 length: 16; CDR3 protein: ASSLDGAGLLLNTEAF
V gene: TRBV20-1; J gene: TRBJ2-3; CDR3 length: 13; CDR3 protein: SKAGGPMRTDTQY
V gene: TRBV7-2; J gene: TRBJ2-7; CDR3 length: 13; CDR3 protein: ASSLFATSESEQY
V gene: TRBV10-3; J gene: TRBJ1-5; CDR3 length: 12; CDR3 protein: AISPTGTNQPQH
V gene: TRBV12-3/TRBV12-4; J gene: TRBJ2-1; CDR3 length: 13; CDR3 protein: ASSPRGREYNEQF
V gene: TRBV7-3; J gene: TRBJ2-2; CDR3 length: 13; CDR3 protein: ASSLGTGIGGELF
V gene: TRBV7-8; J gene: TRBJ2-1; CDR3 length: 11; CDR3 protein: ASSPPYYNEQF
V gene: TRBV12-3/TRBV12-4; J gene: TRBJ2-2; CDR3 length: 12; CDR3 protein: ASSLVRGSGELF
V gene: TRBV7-2; J gene: TRBJ2-4; CDR3 length: 11; CDR3 protein: ASSPRAKNIQY
V gene: TRBV10-2; J gene: TRBJ1-5; CDR3 length: 12; CDR3 protein: ASSPTGSHQPQH
V gene: TRBV5-5; J gene: TRBJ2-2; CDR3 length: 14; CDR3 protein: ASSPRPGLGSGEQF
V gene: TRBV12-3/TRBV12-4; J gene: TRBJ2-7; CDR3 length: 13; CDR3 protein: ASSLGGGRIFEQY
V gene: TRBV28; J gene: TRBJ1-1; CDR3 length: 10; CDR3 protein: ASREGGAEAF
V gene: TRBV4-3; J gene: TRBJ1-2; CDR3 length: 14; CDR3 protein: ASSQHTGAFFSGYT
V gene: TRBV5-1; J gene: TRBJ2-2; CDR3 length: 14; CDR3 protein: ASSFGGGLNTGELF
V gene: TRBV30; J gene: TRBJ2-1; CDR3 length: 12; CDR3 protein: AWSGPLAYNEQF
V gene: TRBV13; J gene: TRBJ2-5; CDR3 length: 13; CDR3 protein: ASSALGRGYETQY
V gene: TRBV6-4; J gene: TRBJ1-2; CDR3 length: 12; CDR3 protein: ASSPGQTNHGYT
V gene: TRBV28; J gene: TRBJ2-2; CDR3 length: 15; CDR3 protein: ASSPGWAGGLTGELV
V gene: TRBV3-1; J gene: TRBJ2-5; CDR3 length: 11; CDR3 protein: ASSQGTLETQY
V gene: TRBV15; J gene: TRBJ2-1; CDR3 length: 12; CDR3 protein: AFPHRGGSNEQF
V gene: TRBV3-1; J gene: TRBJ2-2; CDR3 length: 14; CDR3 protein: ASSQTAGRVLGELF
V gene: TRBV7-2; J gene: TRBJ2-3; CDR3 length: 13; CDR3 protein: ASSLVGSSTDTQY
V gene: TRBV10-3; J gene: TRBJ1-2; CDR3 length: 13; CDR3 protein: AISQDRGNGGGYT
V gene: TRBV11-2; J gene: TRBJ2-1; CDR3 length: 11; CDR3 protein: ASSSGGRTGQF
V gene: TRBV12-3/TRBV12-4; J gene: TRBJ1-5; CDR3 length: 12; CDR3 protein: ASKRTGGDQPQH
V gene: TRBV30; J gene: TRBJ2-7; CDR3 length: 9; CDR3 protein: AWRTAAEQY
V gene: TRBV6-2/TRBV6-3; J gene: TRBJ2-7; CDR3 length: 13; CDR3 protein: ASSSRDRGYQKQY
V gene: TRBV6-5; J gene: TRBJ2-5; CDR3 length: 13; CDR3 protein: ASSYGRAAQETQY
V gene: TRBV15; J gene: TRBJ1-1; CDR3 length: 12; CDR3 protein: ATSRDPRNTEAF
V gene: TRBV12-3/TRBV12-4; J gene: TRBJ1-1; CDR3 length: 12; CDR3 protein: ASSLDGFNTEAF
V gene: TRBV7-9; J gene: TRBJ2-7; CDR3 length: 12; CDR3 protein: ASEPGTGFYEQY
V gene: TRBV30; J gene: TRBJ2-3; CDR3 length: 9; CDR3 protein: AWSVSDTQY
V gene: TRBV15; J gene: TRBJ2-1; CDR3 length: 10; CDR3 protein: ATSGHGNEQF